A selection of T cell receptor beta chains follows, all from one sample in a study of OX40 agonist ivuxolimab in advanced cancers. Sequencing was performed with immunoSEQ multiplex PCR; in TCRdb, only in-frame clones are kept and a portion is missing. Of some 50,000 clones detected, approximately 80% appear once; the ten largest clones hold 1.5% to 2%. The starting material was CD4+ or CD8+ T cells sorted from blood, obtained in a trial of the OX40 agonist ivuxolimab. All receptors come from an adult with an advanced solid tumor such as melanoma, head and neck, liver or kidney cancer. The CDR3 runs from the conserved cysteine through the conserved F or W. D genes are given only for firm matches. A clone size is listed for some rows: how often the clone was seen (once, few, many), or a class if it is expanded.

CDR3aa: CASRVQGDHYEQYF; CDR3nt: TGTGCCAGCAGGGTCCAGGGGGACCACTACGAGCAGTACTTC; len: 14; v_gene: TRBV5-4; abundance: NA; d_gene: TRBD1; j_gene: TRBJ2-7
CDR3aa: CASSVDSGAPNEQYF; CDR3nt: TGTGCCAGCAGTGTGGATTCGGGGGCTCCCAACGAGCAGTACTTC; len: 15; v_gene: TRBV2; abundance: NA; d_gene: NA; j_gene: TRBJ2-7
CDR3aa: CASSGDVLNNYGYTF; CDR3nt: TGTGCCAGCAGCGGGGACGTTTTAAATAACTATGGCTACACCTTC; len: 15; v_gene: TRBV5-5; abundance: NA; d_gene: NA; j_gene: TRBJ1-2
CDR3aa: CASRLSGHYTF; CDR3nt: TGTGCCAGTAGGCTATCGGGCCACTACACCTTC; len: 11; v_gene: TRBV19; abundance: NA; d_gene: NA; j_gene: TRBJ1-2
CDR3aa: CASSPTGVKGHYEQYF; CDR3nt: TGTGCCAGCAGCCCGACGGGTGTAAAGGGTCACTACGAGCAGTACTTC; len: 16; v_gene: TRBV14; abundance: NA; d_gene: NA; j_gene: TRBJ2-7
CDR3aa: CASSPPVIEAFF; CDR3nt: TGTGCCAGCAGCCCACCCGTTATTGAAGCTTTCTTT; len: 12; v_gene: TRBV7-7; abundance: NA; d_gene: NA; j_gene: TRBJ1-1
CDR3aa: CASSDTRLAVYEQYF; CDR3nt: TGTGCCAGCAGTGATACCCGACTAGCGGTCTACGAGCAGTACTTC; len: 15; v_gene: TRBV2; abundance: NA; d_gene: TRBD2; j_gene: TRBJ2-7
CDR3aa: CASSPSNTDTQYF; CDR3nt: TGTGCCAGCTCACCATCTAACACAGATACGCAGTATTTT; len: 13; v_gene: TRBV18; abundance: NA; d_gene: NA; j_gene: TRBJ2-3
CDR3aa: CASSKVPDSRDEKLFF; CDR3nt: TGTGCCAGCAGCAAAGTCCCGGACAGCCGAGATGAAAAACTGTTTTTT; len: 16; v_gene: TRBV21-1; abundance: NA; d_gene: NA; j_gene: TRBJ1-4
CDR3aa: CASSEGYRENYGYTF; CDR3nt: TGTGCCAGCAGTGAAGGCTACAGGGAGAACTATGGCTACACCTTC; len: 15; v_gene: TRBV2; abundance: NA; d_gene: NA; j_gene: TRBJ1-2
CDR3aa: CASSLTGQPSYGYTF; CDR3nt: TGTGCCAGCAGCTTAACGGGACAGCCCTCCTATGGCTACACCTTC; len: 15; v_gene: TRBV7-2; abundance: NA; d_gene: TRBD1; j_gene: TRBJ1-2
CDR3aa: CASSFSYSYTF; CDR3nt: TGTGCCAGCAGTTTTAGTTACAGCTACACCTTC; len: 11; v_gene: TRBV28; abundance: few; d_gene: NA; j_gene: TRBJ1-2
CDR3aa: CASSPQVPSPLHF; CDR3nt: TGTGCCAGCAGCCCGCAAGTCCCTTCACCCCTCCACTTT; len: 13; v_gene: TRBV7-9; abundance: few; d_gene: NA; j_gene: TRBJ1-6
CDR3aa: CASSLEPGNTIYF; CDR3nt: TGTGCCAGCAGCTTAGAGCCTGGAAACACCATATATTTT; len: 13; v_gene: TRBV11-2; abundance: NA; d_gene: NA; j_gene: TRBJ1-3
CDR3aa: CASKQALNEKLFF; CDR3nt: TGTGCCAGTAAGCAGGCGCTAAATGAAAAACTGTTTTTT; len: 13; v_gene: TRBV19; abundance: NA; d_gene: NA; j_gene: TRBJ1-4
CDR3aa: CASSFEGGPQPQHF; CDR3nt: TGTGCCAGCAGCTTTGAGGGGGGACCTCAGCCCCAGCATTTT; len: 14; v_gene: TRBV5-5; abundance: few; d_gene: NA; j_gene: TRBJ1-5
CDR3aa: CALTGGNTGELFF; CDR3nt: TGTGCCCTCACAGGGGGGAACACCGGGGAGCTGTTTTTT; len: 13; v_gene: TRBV5-4; abundance: NA; d_gene: TRBD1; j_gene: TRBJ2-2
CDR3aa: CASSLEAGGRETQYF; CDR3nt: TGCGCCAGCAGCTTGGAAGCGGGGGGGCGAGAGACCCAGTACTTC; len: 15; v_gene: TRBV5-1; abundance: once; d_gene: TRBD2; j_gene: TRBJ2-5
CDR3aa: CASSQETGGKNYGYTF; CDR3nt: TGTGCCAGCAGCCAAGAAACAGGGGGCAAAAACTATGGCTACACCTTC; len: 16; v_gene: TRBV7-9; abundance: NA; d_gene: TRBD1; j_gene: TRBJ1-2
CDR3aa: CASSVGQGSDTQYF; CDR3nt: TGTGCCAGCAGCGTAGGACAGGGCTCAGATACGCAGTATTTT; len: 14; v_gene: TRBV9; abundance: NA; d_gene: TRBD1; j_gene: TRBJ2-3
CDR3aa: CASTGGTGSSYEQYF; CDR3nt: TGTGCCAGCACCGGGGGGACAGGGAGCTCCTACGAGCAGTACTTC; len: 15; v_gene: TRBV7-8; abundance: NA; d_gene: TRBD1; j_gene: TRBJ2-7
CDR3aa: CAWSVGPYGYTF; CDR3nt: TGTGCCTGGAGTGTTGGGCCTTATGGCTACACCTTC; len: 12; v_gene: TRBV30; abundance: once; d_gene: NA; j_gene: TRBJ1-2
CDR3aa: CASSEAAAFQPQHF; CDR3nt: TGTGCCAGCAGTGAAGCGGCAGCGTTTCAGCCCCAGCATTTT; len: 14; v_gene: TRBV2; abundance: NA; d_gene: NA; j_gene: TRBJ1-5
CDR3aa: CASSLQTGASTGRRTQYF; CDR3nt: TGTGCCAGCAGCTTACAAACCGGGGCTTCGACGGGGAGGAGGACCCAGTACTTC; len: 18; v_gene: TRBV5-6; abundance: NA; d_gene: NA; j_gene: TRBJ2-5
CDR3aa: CASNPLAGGTDTQYF; CDR3nt: TGTGCCAGCAACCCGCTAGCGGGGGGCACAGATACGCAGTATTTT; len: 15; v_gene: TRBV6-1; abundance: NA; d_gene: TRBD2; j_gene: TRBJ2-3
CDR3aa: CASSQEGPVLSAYGYTF; CDR3nt: TGCGCCAGCAGCCAAGAGGGACCGGTTCTATCAGCCTATGGCTACACCTTC; len: 17; v_gene: TRBV4-1; abundance: NA; d_gene: NA; j_gene: TRBJ1-2
CDR3aa: CASSVGDRSYEQYF; CDR3nt: TGTGCCAGCAGTGTAGGGGACAGATCTTACGAGCAGTACTTC; len: 14; v_gene: TRBV2; abundance: NA; d_gene: TRBD1; j_gene: TRBJ2-7